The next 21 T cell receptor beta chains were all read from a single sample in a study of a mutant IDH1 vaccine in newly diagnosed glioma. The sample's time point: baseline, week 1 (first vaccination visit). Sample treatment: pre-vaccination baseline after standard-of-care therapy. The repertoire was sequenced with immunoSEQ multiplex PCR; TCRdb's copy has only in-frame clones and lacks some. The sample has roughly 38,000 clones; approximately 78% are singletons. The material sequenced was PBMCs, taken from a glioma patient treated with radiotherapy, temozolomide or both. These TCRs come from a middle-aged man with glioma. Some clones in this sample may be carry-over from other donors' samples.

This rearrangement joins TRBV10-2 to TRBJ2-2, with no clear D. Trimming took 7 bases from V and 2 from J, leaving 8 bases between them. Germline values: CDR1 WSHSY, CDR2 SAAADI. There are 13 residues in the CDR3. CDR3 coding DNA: TGCGCCAGCACAAGGGCAAACACCGGGGAGCTGTTTTTT. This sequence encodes CASTRANTGELFF.

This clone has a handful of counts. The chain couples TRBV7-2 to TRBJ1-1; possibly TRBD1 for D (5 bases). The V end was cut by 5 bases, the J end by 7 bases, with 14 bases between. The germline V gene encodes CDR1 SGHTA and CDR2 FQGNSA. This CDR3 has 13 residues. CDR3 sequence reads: CASSVSWGVEAFF. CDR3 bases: TGTGCCAGCAGCGTCAGCTGGGGGGTTGAAGCTTTCTTT.

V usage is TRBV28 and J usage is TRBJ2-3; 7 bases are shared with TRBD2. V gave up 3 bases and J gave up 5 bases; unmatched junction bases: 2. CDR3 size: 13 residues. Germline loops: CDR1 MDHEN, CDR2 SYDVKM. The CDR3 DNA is TGTGCCAGCAGTTTCTCGGGGGGAGATACGCAGTATTTT. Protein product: CASSFSGGDTQYF.

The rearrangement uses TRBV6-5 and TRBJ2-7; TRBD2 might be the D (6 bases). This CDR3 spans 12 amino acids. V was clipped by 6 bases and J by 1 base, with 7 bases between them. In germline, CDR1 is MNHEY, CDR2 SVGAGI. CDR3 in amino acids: CASSGRSYEQYF. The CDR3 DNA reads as TGTGCCAGCAGCGGGAGATCCTACGAGCAGTACTTC.

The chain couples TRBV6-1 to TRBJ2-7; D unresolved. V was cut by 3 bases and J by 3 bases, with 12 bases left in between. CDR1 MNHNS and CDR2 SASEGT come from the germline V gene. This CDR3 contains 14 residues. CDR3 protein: CASSDPFTRYEQYF. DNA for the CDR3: TGTGCCAGCAGTGATCCCTTTACCCGCTACGAGCAGTACTTC.

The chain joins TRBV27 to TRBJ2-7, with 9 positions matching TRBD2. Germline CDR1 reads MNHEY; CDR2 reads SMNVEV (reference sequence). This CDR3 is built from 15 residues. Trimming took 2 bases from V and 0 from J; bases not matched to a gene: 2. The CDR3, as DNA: TGTGCCAGCAGTTTACTAGCGGGGTCCTCCTACGAGCAGTACTTC. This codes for CASSLLAGSSYEQYF.

The CDR3 loop reads CASGPSGARTDTQYF. DNA for the CDR3: TGTGCCAGCGGGCCCAGCGGGGCTCGCACAGATACGCAGTATTTT. This chain joins TRBV27 and TRBJ2-3; the match to TRBD2 covers 7 bases. The CDR3 consists of 15 residues. The V gene's germline CDR1 is MNHEY and CDR2 SMNVEV (reference sequence). V was pared by 8 bases and J by 1 base, with 9 bases of the junction left unmatched.

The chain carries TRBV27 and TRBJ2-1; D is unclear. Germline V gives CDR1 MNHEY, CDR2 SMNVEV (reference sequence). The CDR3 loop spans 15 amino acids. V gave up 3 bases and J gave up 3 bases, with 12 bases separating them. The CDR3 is CASSFVRTGYNEQFF. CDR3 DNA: TGTGCCAGCAGTTTTGTCCGGACGGGCTACAATGAGCAGTTCTTC.

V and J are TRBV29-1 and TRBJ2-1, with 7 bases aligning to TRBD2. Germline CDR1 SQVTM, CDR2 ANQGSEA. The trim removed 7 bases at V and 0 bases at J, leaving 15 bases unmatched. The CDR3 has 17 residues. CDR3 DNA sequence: TGCAGCGGGGTGGGTTGGGGGACTAAGAGCTCCTACAATGAGCAGTTCTTC. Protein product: CSGVGWGTKSSYNEQFF.

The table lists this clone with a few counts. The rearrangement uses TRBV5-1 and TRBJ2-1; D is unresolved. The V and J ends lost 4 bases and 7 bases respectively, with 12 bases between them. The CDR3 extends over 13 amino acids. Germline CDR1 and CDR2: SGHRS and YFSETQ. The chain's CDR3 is CASSMIPQNEQFF. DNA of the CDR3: TGCGCCAGCAGCATGATCCCTCAGAATGAGCAGTTCTTC.

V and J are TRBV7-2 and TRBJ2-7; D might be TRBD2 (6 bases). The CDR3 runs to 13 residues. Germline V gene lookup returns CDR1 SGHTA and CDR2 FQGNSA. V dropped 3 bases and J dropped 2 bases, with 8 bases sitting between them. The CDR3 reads CASSFRRAYEQYF. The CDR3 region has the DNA TGTGCCAGCAGCTTTCGGAGGGCCTACGAGCAGTACTTC. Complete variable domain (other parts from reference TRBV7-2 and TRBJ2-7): GAGVSQSPSNKVTEKGKDVELRCDPISGHTALYWYRQSLGQGLEFLIYFQGNSAPDKSGLPSDRFSAERTGGSVSTLTIQRTQQEDSAVYLCASSFRRAYEQYFGPGTRLTVT.

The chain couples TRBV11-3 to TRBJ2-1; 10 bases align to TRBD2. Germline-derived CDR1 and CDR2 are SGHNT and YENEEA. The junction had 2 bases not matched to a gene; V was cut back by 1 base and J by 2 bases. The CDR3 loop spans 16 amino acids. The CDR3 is CASSLVSGGTYNEQFF. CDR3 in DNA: TGTGCCAGCAGCTTAGTTAGCGGGGGGACCTACAATGAGCAGTTCTTC.

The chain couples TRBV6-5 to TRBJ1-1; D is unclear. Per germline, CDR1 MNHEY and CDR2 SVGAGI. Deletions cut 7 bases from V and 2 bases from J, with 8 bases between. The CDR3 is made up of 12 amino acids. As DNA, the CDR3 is TGTGCCAGCAAAACTATCAACACTGAAGCTTTCTTT. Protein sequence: CASKTINTEAFF.

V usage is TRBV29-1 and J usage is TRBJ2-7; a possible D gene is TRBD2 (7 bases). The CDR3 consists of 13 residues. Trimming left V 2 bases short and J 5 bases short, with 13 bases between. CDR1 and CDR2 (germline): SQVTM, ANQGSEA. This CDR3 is CSVESGAGDEQYF. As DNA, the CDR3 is TGCAGCGTTGAAAGCGGGGCAGGGGACGAGCAGTACTTC.

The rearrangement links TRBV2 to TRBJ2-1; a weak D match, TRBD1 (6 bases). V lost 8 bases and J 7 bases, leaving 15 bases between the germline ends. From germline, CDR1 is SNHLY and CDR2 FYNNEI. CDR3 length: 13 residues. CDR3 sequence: CASYGGPKNEQFF. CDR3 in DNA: TGTGCCAGCTATGGGGGCCCGAAAAATGAGCAGTTCTTC.

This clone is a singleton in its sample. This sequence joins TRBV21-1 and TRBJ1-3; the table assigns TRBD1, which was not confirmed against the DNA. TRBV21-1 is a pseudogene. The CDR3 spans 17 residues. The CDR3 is CASSKALTASSGNTIYF. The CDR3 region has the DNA TGTGCCAGCAGCAAAGCGCTTACAGCAAGCTCTGGAAACACCATATATTTT.

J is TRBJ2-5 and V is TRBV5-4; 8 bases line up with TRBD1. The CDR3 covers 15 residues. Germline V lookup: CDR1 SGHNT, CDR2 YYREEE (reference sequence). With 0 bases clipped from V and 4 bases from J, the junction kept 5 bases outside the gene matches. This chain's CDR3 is CASSLGRGQGETQYF. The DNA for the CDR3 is TGTGCCAGCAGCTTGGGAAGAGGACAGGGAGAGACCCAGTACTTC.

The CDR3 DNA is TGCAGCGTCGCCCCGGGGGGTGGAAACTATGGCTACACCTTC. The encoded protein is CSVAPGGGNYGYTF. The chain couples TRBV29-1 to TRBJ1-2; tentatively, D is TRBD1 (5 bases). Per germline, CDR1 SQVTM and CDR2 ANQGSEA. The CDR3 sequence is 14 residues long. Between the trimmed V and J ends, which lost 6 bases and 2 bases, there was a span of 16 bases. Based on the CDR3 plus reference TRBV29-1 and TRBJ1-2, the full variable domain is SAVISQKPSRDICQRGTSLTIQCQVDSQVTMMFWYRQQPGQSLTLIATANQGSEATYESGFVIDKFPISRPNLTFSTLTVSNMSPEDSSIYLCSVAPGGGNYGYTFGSGTRLTVV.

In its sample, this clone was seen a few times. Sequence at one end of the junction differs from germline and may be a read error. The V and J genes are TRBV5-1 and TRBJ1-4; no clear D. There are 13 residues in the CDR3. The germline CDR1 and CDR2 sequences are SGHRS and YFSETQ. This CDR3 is CASRLGSGEDLFF. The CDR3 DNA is TGCGCCAGCAGATTGGGGTCTGGGGAGGATCTGTTTTTT.

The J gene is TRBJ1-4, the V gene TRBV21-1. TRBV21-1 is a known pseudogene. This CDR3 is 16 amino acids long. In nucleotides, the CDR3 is TGTGCCAGCAGCAAAGCGTTGGGGACAACTAATGAAAAACTGTTTTTT. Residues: CASSKALGTTNEKLFF.

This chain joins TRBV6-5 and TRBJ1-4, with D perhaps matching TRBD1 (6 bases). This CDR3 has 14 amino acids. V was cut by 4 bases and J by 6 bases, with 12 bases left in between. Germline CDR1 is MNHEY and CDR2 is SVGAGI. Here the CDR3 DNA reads TGTGCCAGCAGTTTCCGACAGGACGATGAAAAACTGTTTTTT. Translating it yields CASSFRQDDEKLFF.